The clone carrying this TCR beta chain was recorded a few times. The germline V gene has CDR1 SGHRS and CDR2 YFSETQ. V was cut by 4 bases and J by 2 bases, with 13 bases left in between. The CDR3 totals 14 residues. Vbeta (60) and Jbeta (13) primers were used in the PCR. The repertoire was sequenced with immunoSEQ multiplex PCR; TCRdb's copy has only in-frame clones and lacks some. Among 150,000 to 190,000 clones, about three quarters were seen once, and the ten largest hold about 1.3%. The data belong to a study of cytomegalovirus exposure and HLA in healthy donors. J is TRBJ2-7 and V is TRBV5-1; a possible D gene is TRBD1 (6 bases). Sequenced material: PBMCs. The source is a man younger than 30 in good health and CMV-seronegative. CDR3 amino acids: CASSRGSEAYEQYF. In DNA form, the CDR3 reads TGCGCCAGCAGCAGGGGGTCCGAAGCCTACGAGCAGTACTTC.